This TCR beta chain was profiled in a study of blood T cells in healthy people across ages. A second about 7 to 11 cycle PCR used barcoded and J-beta primers. TCRdb passed the 5' RACE reads through MiXCR, listing each CDR3 protein once. This sample has about 970,000 distinct CDR3 sequences, with about 51% found just once. The CDR3 covers 16 residues. CDR1 is KGHSH and CDR2 is LQKENI in the germline V gene. As regards this clonotype: A junction end diverges from the germline sequence, so it may reflect a read error.

This receptor was obtained from a woman aged 55 to 70 in good health. The sample consisted of blood. The genes are TRBV18 and TRBJ1-3, with D perhaps TRBD1 (5 bases). The CDR3 region is CASSQPGRNSGSTIYF. Written as DNA, the CDR3 is TGTGCCAGCTCACAACCGGGACGAAACTCTGGAAGCACCATATATTTT.